This T cell receptor beta chain originates from a study of blood T cell repertoires in COVID-19. Study background: The study drew acute and convalescent COVID-19 samples from the United States, Italy and Spain. T cells, B-cell-depleted T cells, or PBMCs supplied cDNA or gDNA.

In the original workflow: Quantification of nucleated cells was approximated via reference gene primer amplification. Clones were sequenced by immunoSEQ multiplex PCR, and TCRdb holds only the in-frame ones, with some missing. Clone size and the V and J calls come from that table; the DNA yielded D and trimming. The sample yields about 250,000 clones, about 82% seen once. This CDR3 contains 16 residues. Germline V gene data show CDR1 as LGHDT and CDR2 as YNNKEL (reference sequence). Trimming removed 1 base at V and 3 bases at J, with 14 bases between. The sequencing input was peripheral blood. The V and J genes are TRBV3-1 (or the pseudogene TRBV3-2) and TRBJ2-3, with D maybe TRBD2 (6 bases). The clonotype comes from a man in his fifties or sixties with active or convalescent COVID-19. Here the CDR3 reads CASSQGVRESTDTQYF. The CDR3 DNA reads as TGTGCCAGCAGCCAAGGTGTACGGGAGTCAACAGATACGCAGTATTTT.